A selection of T cell receptor beta chains follows, all from one sample in a study of T cell clones after liver transplantation. The method was immunoSEQ multiplex PCR; TCRdb's version includes in-frame clones alone and lacks a portion of them. Of 68,000 or so clones listed, 80% are singletons. This material consisted of CD4+ T cells from blood, taken before liver transplant. The receptors come from a human donor who received a liver transplant. Each CDR3 is given with its conserved first and last residue. A D gene is named only where the DNA matches it firmly. Expanded clones get a size class; other rows say once, few or many, or leave the size out.

j_gene,v_gene,abundance,d_gene,CDR3aa,CDR3nt
TRBJ2-1,TRBV9,-,TRBD2,CASSQSGRGYNEQFF,TGTGCCAGCAGCCAGAGCGGGAGGGGGTACAATGAGCAGTTCTTC
TRBJ1-3,TRBV7-2,-,-,CASRPGPSSGNTIYF,TGTGCCAGCAGGCCGGGACCCAGCTCTGGAAACACCATATATTTT
TRBJ1-2,TRBV5-6,-,-,CASSLVRGFQGYTF,TGTGCCAGCAGCTTGGTCCGGGGTTTTCAGGGCTACACCTTC
TRBJ2-5,TRBV4-1,few,TRBD2,CASSQRLAGAETQYF,TGCGCCAGCAGCCAAAGACTAGCGGGAGCAGAGACCCAGTACTTC
TRBJ2-3,TRBV20-1,-,-,CSASPTDAQYF,TGCAGTGCTAGCCCCACAGATGCGCAGTATTTT
TRBJ2-5,TRBV4-1,-,-,CASSQVPQETQYF,TGCGCCAGCAGCCAAGTTCCGCAAGAGACCCAGTACTTC
TRBJ1-1,TRBV6-1,once,-,CASSDHQNTEAFF,TGTGCCAGCAGTGATCACCAGAACACTGAAGCTTTCTTT
TRBJ2-5,TRBV7-2,-,TRBD2,CASSLEGRLALKETQYF,TGTGCCAGCAGCTTGGAGGGGCGACTAGCCCTTAAGGAGACCCAGTACTTC
TRBJ1-4,TRBV5-1,once,TRBD1,CASSLRDRGNEKLFF,TGCGCCAGCAGCTTGCGGGACAGGGGGAATGAAAAACTGTTTTTT
TRBJ1-1,TRBV19,-,-,CASSIDRSWTVAEAFF,TGTGCCAGTAGTATAGATCGGTCATGGACGGTCGCTGAAGCTTTCTTT
TRBJ2-1,TRBV11-1,-,-,CASSFSNEQFF,TGTGCCAGCAGCTTCTCCAATGAGCAGTTCTTC